This T cell receptor (beta chain) is from a study of shared clonotypes between healthy human individuals. Here immunoSEQ multiplex PCR was the method, and the copy in TCRdb shows in-frame clones only, minus some. Of 2 million to 2.5 million clones listed, roughly 93% were seen once; the top ten hold more than 0.35%. The CDR3 spans 17 residues. The trim removed 6 bases at V and 4 bases at J, leaving 14 bases unmatched. Per germline, CDR1 MGHRA and CDR2 YSYEKL. The TCR comes from a man aged 18 to 30 in good health. Some clones in this sample may be carry-over from other donors' samples. The source material was naive CD4+ T cells from PBMCs. As to subset: CD45RA+ positively selected. The chain joins TRBV4-1 to TRBJ2-7; 11 nucleotides line up with TRBD2. In DNA form, the CDR3 reads TGCGCCAGCAGACGGAATAGCGGGAGGGATCCGGGTTACGAGCAGTACTTC. Its protein product is CASRRNSGRDPGYEQYF.